These 21 T cell receptor beta chains originate from one sample sequenced in a study of T-cell reconstitution after alpha-beta-depleted transplantation in children. Molecular barcoding with unique molecular identifiers was used for the TCRbeta library. One entry per CDR3 protein results from TCRdb running MiXCR on the PCR reads. The profile shows just over 950,000 distinct CDR3 sequences, less than 30% of them singletons. The material sequenced was PBMCs, mostly from graft donor cells, taken 360 days after TCRalphabeta/CD19-depleted stem cell transplant. The receptors come from a boy younger than two who had a stem cell transplant for SCID, so the T cells may come from the graft donor.

The J gene is TRBJ1-3, the V gene TRBV20-1, with D unresolved. The V end lost 1 base, the J end lost 6 bases, and 4 bases lay between the germline ends. The CDR3 spans 11 residues. CDR1 and CDR2 (germline): DFQATT, SNEGSKA (reference sequence). Written as DNA, the CDR3 is TGCAGTGCTAGAGGGCTAAACACCATATATTTT. Amino acid sequence: CSARGLNTIYF.

This clonotype was picked up a small number of times. The CDR3 sequence is CSARDRGARTEAFF. In nucleotides, the CDR3 is TGCAGTGCTAGAGATAGGGGGGCTCGCACTGAAGCTTTCTTT. J is TRBJ1-1 and V is TRBV20-1, with a tentative D call TRBD1 (6 bases). The germline CDR1 and CDR2 sequences are DFQATT and SNEGSKA (reference sequence). V lost 0 bases, J lost 4 bases, and 12 bases lay in between. CDR3 length: 14 amino acids.

In its sample, this clonotype was seen once. CDR3: CASMMSGGADTQYF. The CDR3, as DNA: TGCGCCAGCATGATGAGCGGGGGGGCGGATACGCAGTATTTT. The genes are TRBV5-1 and TRBJ2-3; 10 bases map to TRBD2. The germline V gene encodes CDR1 SGHRS and CDR2 YFSETQ. The CDR3 runs 14 residues. V dropped 6 bases and J dropped 6; count of bases not matched to a gene: 7.

This clonotype was observed a handful of times. The chain has TRBV27 and TRBJ1-2; perhaps TRBD1 as D (6 bases). CDR1 is MNHEY, CDR2 SMNVEV, per germline (reference sequence). Trimming left V 2 bases short and J 6 bases short, with 10 bases between. This CDR3 has 13 amino acids. This chain's CDR3 is CASSLAGADGYTF. The CDR3 DNA reads TGTGCCAGCAGTTTAGCAGGGGCGGATGGCTACACCTTC.

The V gene is TRBV12-3 or TRBV12-4, the J gene TRBJ1-1, with TRBD1 matching 9 bases. The V segment lost 3 bases and the J segment 5 bases; nucleotides outside the gene matches: 4. The CDR3 is made up of 14 amino acids. The CDR3 reads CASSFGQGITEAFF. CDR3 DNA: TGTGCCAGCAGTTTTGGACAGGGGATTACTGAAGCTTTCTTT.

The CDR3 nucleotides are TGTGCCAGCAGTCCGGGACTAGCGTTCGATGAGCAGTTCTTC. Protein: CASSPGLAFDEQFF. The chain carries TRBV27 and TRBJ2-1; 10 nucleotides match TRBD2. V gave up 5 bases and J gave up 8 bases; unmatched junction bases: 6. The CDR3 spans 14 residues. Germline V lookup: CDR1 MNHEY, CDR2 SMNVEV (reference sequence).

The rearrangement uses TRBV5-1 and TRBJ2-3; weak D call: TRBD1 (5 bases). The CDR3 is 15 amino acids. Trimming cost V 5 bases and J 4 bases, with 17 bases left between them. In germline, CDR1 is SGHRS, CDR2 YFSETQ. The CDR3: CASRLWQGSADTQYF. The CDR3 nucleotides are TGCGCCAGCAGATTGTGGCAGGGAAGCGCAGATACGCAGTATTTT.

This clonotype was counted once. The chain recombines TRBV5-1 with TRBJ2-1, with TRBD2 matching 13 bases. This CDR3 spans 18 amino acids. With V trimmed by 0 bases and J by 5 bases, 8 bases remained unmatched. Germline CDR1 SGHRS, CDR2 YFSETQ. The CDR3: CASSLATSGTSGDNEQFF. DNA for the CDR3: TGCGCCAGCAGCTTGGCTACCTCCGGGACTAGCGGGGACAATGAGCAGTTCTTC.

The rearrangement joins TRBV20-1 to TRBJ1-5; D gene unclear. In germline, CDR1 is DFQATT, CDR2 SNEGSKA (reference sequence). V shed 1 base and J shed 7 bases, with 11 bases lying between them. There are 13 residues in the CDR3. In nucleotides, the CDR3 is TGCAGTGCTAGAGGCGGAGTAAGGCAGCCCCAGCATTTT. Translating gives CSARGGVRQPQHF.

The V gene is TRBV7-2, the J gene TRBJ2-3; 8 bases are a match to TRBD2. The V gene's germline CDR1 is SGHTA and CDR2 FQGNSA. The length of the CDR3 is 17 residues. V lost 2 bases, J lost 2 bases, and 9 bases stayed unmatched. CDR3 nucleotides: TGTGCCAGCAGCTTAATGGGGGGGCGGGGGGCCACAGATACGCAGTATTTT. The encoded protein is CASSLMGGRGATDTQYF.

A remark on this clonotype: Likely a read error: the CDR3 ends without its conserved phenylalanine or tryptophan. This chain joins TRBV27 and TRBJ1-2; D is undetermined. CDR1 and CDR2 from the germline V gene are MNHEY and SMNVEV (reference sequence). The CDR3 is 13 amino acids. V shed 3 bases and J shed 3 bases, with 8 bases lying between them. The CDR3 region is CASSLDGYYGYTC. The CDR3 DNA is TGTGCCAGCAGTTTGGACGGATACTATGGCTACACCTGC.

This clonotype has just a few counts. The rearrangement links TRBV5-1 to TRBJ2-5; D not certain. The V and J ends lost 2 bases and 0 bases respectively, with 14 bases between them. The CDR3 has 16 amino acids. The germline CDR1 and CDR2 sequences are SGHRS and YFSETQ. CDR3 sequence: CASSFSPQGYQETQYF. DNA for the CDR3: TGCGCCAGCAGCTTCTCCCCCCAAGGGTACCAAGAGACCCAGTACTTC.

The chain uses TRBV12-3 or TRBV12-4 and TRBJ2-1, with TRBD2 as a possible D gene (6 bases). Trimming shortened V by 3 bases and J by 10 bases, and 16 bases separated the two germline ends. The CDR3 has 14 residues. In DNA, the CDR3 is TGTGCCAGCAGTTTTGTCAGGAGGGTGCACGAGCAGTTCTTC. It specifies CASSFVRRVHEQFF.

The chain is built from TRBV2 and TRBJ2-7; 11 nucleotides agree with TRBD1. This CDR3 spans 15 amino acids. Germline CDR1 is SNHLY and CDR2 is FYNNEI. V lost 7 bases and J lost 4; bases outside the gene matches: 9. The CDR3 protein is CASTAGGTGGYEQYF. The CDR3 DNA reads as TGTGCCAGCACCGCCGGCGGGACAGGGGGATACGAGCAGTACTTC.

The chain links TRBV20-1 to TRBJ2-1; no definite D call. V was shortened by 3 bases and J by 5 bases, with 14 bases between the two germline ends. Germline V gene sequence: CDR1 DFQATT, CDR2 SNEGSKA (reference sequence). This CDR3 is 14 amino acids long. The chain's CDR3 is CSARAHPYNNEQFF. The CDR3 nucleotides are TGCAGTGCTAGGGCTCACCCGTATAACAATGAGCAGTTCTTC.

With respect to this clonotype: At one end the junction does not follow the germline gene, possibly because of a read error. The chain has TRBV7-6 and TRBJ2-7, with D perhaps TRBD1 (5 bases). CDR1 is SGHVS, CDR2 FNYEAQ, per germline. This CDR3 is 14 amino acids long. Here the CDR3 DNA reads TGTGCCAGCAGCTTAGTAGCAGGGTCCTACGAGAAGTACTTC. Protein product: CASSLVAGSYEKYF.

This clonotype was picked up a small number of times. The chain carries TRBV12-3 or TRBV12-4 and TRBJ1-2, with 11 bases lining up with TRBD1. The CDR3 runs to 15 residues. The junction had 3 bases not matched to a gene; V was cut back by 4 bases and J by 2 bases. The chain's CDR3 is CASSSGQGANYGYTF. The CDR3 nucleotides are TGTGCCAGCAGTTCCGGACAGGGGGCAAACTATGGCTACACCTTC.

The CDR3 DNA is TGTGCCAGCAGTTCTTTTACTCGGGATAGCGGGGCGTACGAGCAGTACTTC. Protein product: CASSSFTRDSGAYEQYF. The chain recombines TRBV12-3 or TRBV12-4 with TRBJ2-7, with TRBD2 identical over 8 bases. The CDR3 sequence is 17 residues long. The V gene end was trimmed by 4 bases and the J gene end by 4 bases; junction bases not matched to a gene: 15.

The table lists this clonotype with a few counts. The rearrangement joins TRBV29-1 to TRBJ2-3; D call uncertain. The CDR3 has 14 residues. Germline assignment: CDR1 SQVTM and CDR2 ANQGSEA. V lost 5 bases, J lost 0 bases, and 12 bases lay in between. The CDR3 nucleotides read TGCAGCGTTCTAAGGCAGTCTAGCACAGATACGCAGTATTTT. It is translated as CSVLRQSSTDTQYF.

This clonotype was counted between two and nine times. The chain carries TRBV20-1 and TRBJ1-5; unclear D gene. Looked up from germline, CDR1 is DFQATT and CDR2 is SNEGSKA (reference sequence). The germline V and J ends were trimmed by 3 bases and 3 bases, with 9 bases remaining between them. The length of the CDR3 is 13 residues. The CDR3: CSARHGVNQPQHF. The CDR3 coding sequence is TGCAGTGCTAGGCACGGGGTCAATCAGCCCCAGCATTTT.

This clonotype turned up a few times. J is TRBJ2-2 and V is TRBV11-2, with D perhaps being TRBD1 or TRBD2 (6 bases each). Germline CDR1 SGHAT, CDR2 FQNNGV. V gave up 0 bases and J gave up 4 bases, with 15 bases separating them. The CDR3 is 17 residues long. The DNA of the CDR3 is TGTGCCAGCAGCTTAGAGTGGGGGGCGGTGTTCACCGGGGAGCTGTTTTTT. Translated: CASSLEWGAVFTGELFF.